This TCR beta chain comes out of a study of response to subunit inactivated influenza vaccine. This clonotype was detected only a few times. What it recognizes is unknown. Study-level findings and limits: Authors suggested that a seasonal influenza vaccination recruits few new T cells each time.

The CDR3 loop spans 15 amino acids. Germline V lookup: CDR1 MNHEY, CDR2 SVGEGT. V lost 6 bases and J lost 0; bases outside the gene matches: 3. TCRdb re-analysed the RT-PCR reads in MiXCR, keeping a single row per CDR3 protein. The sample holds around 850,000 distinct CDR3 sequences, approximately 17% seen once. Sequencing was performed on PBMCs from blood, taken 5 to 6 days after vaccination. This rearrangement joins TRBV6-2 or TRBV6-3 to TRBJ2-2, with 8 positions matching TRBD2. This clonotype was obtained from a man over 45 who received an inactivated influenza vaccine. Here the CDR3 reads CASRAGAPNTGELFF. The CDR3 DNA follows: TGTGCCAGCAGAGCGGGGGCGCCGAACACCGGGGAGCTGTTTTTT.